The sequence of this T cell receptor beta chain was determined in a study of cytomegalovirus exposure and HLA in healthy donors. Trimming removed 4 bases from V and 6 bases from J; junction bases left unmatched: 10. This CDR3 has 16 residues. Germline CDR1 reads SGHVS; CDR2 reads FNYEAQ. Primers included in the PCR were 60 Vbeta and 13 Jbeta primers. Method: immunoSEQ multiplex PCR; TCRdb's copy keeps in-frame clones and lacks some. This sample has fewer than 250,000 clones, with around 79% found just once. The sample taken for sequencing was PBMCs. This chain connects TRBV7-6 to TRBJ2-1; 9 nucleotides line up with TRBD1. The origin of this receptor is a male donor in good health and CMV-seropositive. CDR3 sequence: CASSSTGGLSPNEQFF. CDR3 DNA sequence: TGTGCCAGCAGCTCTACAGGGGGCTTATCCCCCAATGAGCAGTTCTTC.